These 21 T cell receptor beta chains originate from one sample sequenced in a study of CD8 T cells in Susac syndrome. A quantity of roughly 0.5 to 1 ug RNA underwent reverse transcription using random hexamers. TCRdb re-called the immunoSEQ multiplex PCR reads through MiXCR, storing one row per CDR3 protein. The top ten hold 0.12% of the sample, which has some 120,000 distinct CDR3 sequences, roughly 96% seen once. Sequences were obtained from CD4+ T cells from PBMCs. All receptors derive from a human donor in good health.

The chain recombines TRBV5-6 with TRBJ2-3, with D perhaps given as TRBD1 or TRBD2 (5 bases each). The V end was cut by 0 bases, the J end by 5 bases, with 10 bases between. Germline V gene sequence: CDR1 SGHDT, CDR2 YYEEEE. The CDR3 spans 14 residues. The CDR3: CASSLAGAGDTQYF. CDR3 bases: TGTGCCAGCAGCTTGGCTGGGGCGGGAGATACGCAGTATTTT.

This sequence joins TRBV20-1 and TRBJ2-7, with D perhaps TRBD2 (6 bases). This CDR3 has 12 amino acids. The V gene's germline CDR1 is DFQATT and CDR2 SNEGSKA (reference sequence). V lost 1 base, J lost 3 bases, and 7 bases lay in between. For the CDR3, the DNA is TGCAGTGCTAGAGGGAGGGACTACGAGCAGTACTTC. It yields the protein CSARGRDYEQYF.

This sequence joins TRBV2 and TRBJ2-5; D is tentatively TRBD1 or TRBD2 (5 bases each). This CDR3 spans 14 amino acids. V lost 6 bases, J lost 3 bases, and 14 bases lay in between. In germline, CDR1 is SNHLY, CDR2 FYNNEI. CDR3 nucleotide sequence: TGTGCCAGCAGGAAGGGGACGGGAAAAGAGACCCAGTACTTC. Its protein is CASRKGTGKETQYF.

CDR3 DNA sequence: TGCAGTGCACTAGCGGGAGGCGCGAACACCGGGGAGCTGTTTTTT. Its protein product is CSALAGGANTGELFF. The rearrangement joins TRBV20-1 to TRBJ2-2; 12 nucleotides line up with TRBD2. After removal of 6 bases from V and 0 bases from J, the junction contained 2 bases not matched to a gene. Germline CDR1 and CDR2: DFQATT and SNEGSKA (reference sequence). CDR3 size: 15 residues.

This clonotype has a single count. This chain uses TRBV12-3 or TRBV12-4 with TRBJ1-2; 8 bases are a match to TRBD1. V lost 3 bases, J lost 8 bases, and 2 bases stayed unmatched. The CDR3 spans 12 residues. CDR3 nucleotides: TGTGCCAGCAGTTTCGACAGGGGCGGCTACACCTTC. This codes for CASSFDRGGYTF.

The genes are TRBV18 and TRBJ2-1; D might be TRBD1 or TRBD2, each matching 5 bases. V was cut by 5 bases and J by 9 bases, with 11 bases left in between. Germline values: CDR1 KGHSH, CDR2 LQKENI. The CDR3 is made up of 12 amino acids. CDR3 sequence: CASSGTSREQFF. In DNA form, the CDR3 reads TGTGCCAGCTCAGGGACCAGCCGTGAGCAGTTCTTC.

The V gene is TRBV7-2, the J gene TRBJ1-5; D gene unclear. Per the germline V gene, CDR1 is SGHTA and CDR2 is FQGNSA. V lost 3 bases, J lost 3 bases, and 15 bases lay in between. The CDR3 is 16 amino acids. The CDR3 DNA reads TGTGCCAGCAGCTTGGGCCCGGACGGGGTCAATCAGCCCCAGCATTTT. This encodes CASSLGPDGVNQPQHF.

This clonotype is a singleton in its sample. This chain uses TRBV5-1 with TRBJ1-2; D unresolved. Trimming shortened V by 0 bases and J by 0 bases, and 6 bases separated the two germline ends. Germline V gives CDR1 SGHRS, CDR2 YFSETQ. The CDR3 length is 14 residues. DNA of the CDR3: TGCGCCAGCAGCTTGGGGGAGTCTAACTATGGCTACACCTTC. This gives the protein CASSLGESNYGYTF.

The V and J genes are TRBV7-9 and TRBJ2-1; D may be TRBD2 (5 bases). V lost 10 bases and J lost 9, with 19 bases in between. Germline V gene sequence: CDR1 SEHNR, CDR2 FQNEAQ (reference sequence). The CDR3 has 13 amino acids. The CDR3 bases are TGTGCCAAATCCTCGGGGAGTGGGAGTGAGCAGTTCTTC. This gives the protein CAKSSGSGSEQFF.

The genes are TRBV4-2 and TRBJ2-5, with TRBD2 identical over 9 bases. Germline-derived CDR1 and CDR2 are LGHNA and YNFKEQ. CDR3 length: 18 residues. The V and J ends lost 4 bases and 0 bases, in that order; junction bases with no gene match: 12. The CDR3 here is CASSRSLTSGSYQETQYF. The CDR3 DNA sequence: TGTGCCAGCAGCCGTTCCCTAACTAGCGGGTCGTACCAAGAGACCCAGTACTTC.

The chain couples TRBV5-1 to TRBJ2-1; 10 positions match TRBD1. This CDR3 comprises 15 residues. Germline loops: CDR1 SGHRS, CDR2 YFSETQ. V was pared by 0 bases and J by 6 bases, with 3 bases of the junction left unmatched. This CDR3 reads CASSLGGTGVNEQFF. The DNA for the CDR3 is TGCGCCAGCAGCTTGGGCGGGACAGGGGTCAATGAGCAGTTCTTC.

V usage is TRBV19 and J usage is TRBJ2-1; 14 positions agree with TRBD2. The trim removed 6 bases at V and 6 bases at J, leaving 1 base unmatched. The CDR3 contains 14 residues. From germline, CDR1 is LNHDA and CDR2 SQIVND (reference sequence). The CDR3 loop reads CASRGLAGVNEQFF. CDR3 nucleotides: TGTGCCAGTAGGGGACTAGCGGGGGTCAATGAGCAGTTCTTC.

The chain uses TRBV7-9 and TRBJ1-4; D might be TRBD1 (6 bases). This CDR3 has 14 amino acids. The germline CDR1 and CDR2 sequences are SEHNR and FQNEAQ (reference sequence). Between the trimmed V and J ends, which lost 1 base and 10 bases, there was a span of 13 bases. The CDR3 DNA sequence: TGTGCCAGCAGCTTAGAGGGGGATATCGGAAAACTGTTTTTT. Translated: CASSLEGDIGKLFF.

This chain joins TRBV3-1 and TRBJ2-1; D possibly corresponds to TRBD2 (6 bases). Looked up from germline, CDR1 is LGHDT and CDR2 is YNNKEL (reference sequence). The CDR3 spans 12 residues. Between the trimmed V and J ends, which lost 3 bases and 10 bases, there was a span of 10 bases. CDR3 sequence: CASSHRRGEQFF. The CDR3, as DNA: TGTGCCAGCAGCCACAGACGGGGGGAGCAGTTCTTC.

V and J are TRBV3-1 and TRBJ2-7, with a tentative D call TRBD2 (5 bases). Germline assignment: CDR1 LGHDT and CDR2 YNNKEL (reference sequence). This CDR3 is 18 amino acids long. V lost 1 base and J 1 base, leaving 20 bases between the germline ends. CDR3: CASSQGGLARAPSYEQYF. In DNA, the CDR3 is TGTGCCAGCAGCCAAGGAGGACTGGCCCGAGCGCCTTCCTACGAGCAGTACTTC.

This sequence joins TRBV7-8 and TRBJ1-1; no firm D call. From germline, CDR1 is SGHVS and CDR2 FQNEAQ. The CDR3 is 14 residues long. Trimming shortened V by 4 bases and J by 2 bases, and 11 bases separated the two germline ends. In nucleotides, the CDR3 is TGTGCCAGCAGCTCCCCACCATCCAACACTGAAGCTTTCTTT. As protein: CASSSPPSNTEAFF.

This clonotype was seen once. The gene calls are TRBV5-4 and TRBJ2-7; 7 bases align to TRBD2. The CDR3 is 14 residues long. Germline lookup yields CDR1 SGHNT and CDR2 YYREEE (reference sequence). Trimming removed 4 bases from V and 5 bases from J; junction bases left unmatched: 9. This chain's CDR3 is CASSLGLVSNEQYF. CDR3 DNA sequence: TGTGCCAGCAGCCTAGGACTAGTAAGCAACGAGCAGTACTTC.

The chain is built from TRBV18 and TRBJ2-5; maybe TRBD1 (6 bases). Trimming removed 1 base from V and 1 base from J, with 10 bases in between. In germline, CDR1 is KGHSH, CDR2 LQKENI. This CDR3 region has 15 residues. CDR3 sequence (DNA): TGTGCCAGCTCACCACTACAGGGATCCCAAGAGACCCAGTACTTC. The encoded protein is CASSPLQGSQETQYF.

Remarks on this clonotype: The junction shows a germline mismatch at one end, possibly a read error. This chain uses TRBV7-7 with TRBJ2-5; D call uncertain. Germline loops: CDR1 SSHAT, CDR2 FNYEAQ (reference sequence). CDR3 length equals 11 residues. CDR3 region: CASSSAETQYF. CDR3 nucleotide sequence: TGTGCTAGCAGTTCGGCGGAGACCCAGTACTTC.

In its sample, this clonotype was seen once. The chain has TRBV6-5 and TRBJ2-1, with D tentatively TRBD2 (6 bases). This CDR3 is 15 amino acids long. Trimming left V 7 bases short and J 3 bases short, with 16 bases between. CDR1 MNHEY and CDR2 SVGAGI come from the germline V gene. The CDR3 DNA is TGTGCCAGCAAGGGGAGGCTGAAGGGCTACAATGAGCAGTTCTTC. Its translation: CASKGRLKGYNEQFF.

The chain couples TRBV29-1 to TRBJ1-1; D is unclear. V was trimmed by 3 bases and J by 0 bases, leaving 11 bases between them. The CDR3 is 14 residues long. Germline V gives CDR1 SQVTM, CDR2 ANQGSEA. CDR3 nucleotides: TGCAGCGTTGATAAGGGAGGAATGAACACTGAAGCTTTCTTT. Its translation: CSVDKGGMNTEAFF.